One sample yielded the 21 T cell receptor beta chains listed below, sequenced in a study of neoadjuvant anti-PD-1 for oral cavity cancer. The time point here: after neoadjuvant nivolumab, at surgical resection. Repertoires were generated with immunoSEQ multiplex PCR, while TCRdb's copy carries only in-frame clones and drops some. The data contain tens of thousands of clones, 65% to 85% of them seen just once; the ten biggest clones take up 4% to 5.5%. The sample here was PBMCs, taken after nivolumab (anti-PD-1) treatment. The receptors here all came from a person aged 35-79 years with oral cavity squamous cell carcinoma.

V gene TRBV2 combines with J gene TRBJ2-1; D uncertain. The CDR3 contains 15 residues. V lost 10 bases and J lost 1, with 17 bases in between. Germline loops: CDR1 SNHLY, CDR2 FYNNEI. CDR3 sequence: CATRSSKLSYNEQFF. CDR3 DNA: TGTGCCACCAGATCCTCGAAGTTATCCTACAATGAGCAGTTCTTC.

This chain connects TRBV5-5 to TRBJ1-6, with unresolved D. Looked up from germline, CDR1 is SGHKS and CDR2 is YYEKEE (reference sequence). The V gene lost 0 bases and the J gene lost 2 bases, with 9 bases spanning the gap. CDR3 size: 16 residues. The CDR3, as DNA: TGTGCCAGCAGCTTGGCACAAAATACCTATAATTCACCCCTCCACTTT. Translation: CASSLAQNTYNSPLHF.

The chain uses TRBV28 and TRBJ1-3; D remains ambiguous. Germline assignment: CDR1 MDHEN and CDR2 SYDVKM. CDR3 length: 17 amino acids. V lost 4 bases to trimming and J lost 0 bases, with 16 bases between them. The CDR3 nucleotides are TGTGCCAGCAGTTCACGCCCGGGCAGCTCCTCTGGAAACACCATATATTTT. Amino acid sequence: CASSSRPGSSSGNTIYF.

The chain carries TRBV11-3 and TRBJ2-5, with 8 bases fitting TRBD2. The junction had 7 bases not matched to a gene; V was cut back by 3 bases and J by 4 bases. CDR3 length equals 15 residues. Germline-derived CDR1 and CDR2 are SGHNT and YENEEA. CDR3 loop: CASSLGAGRGETQYF. CDR3 bases: TGTGCCAGCAGCTTGGGGGCCGGGAGGGGAGAGACCCAGTACTTC.

V and J are TRBV7-9 and TRBJ2-3, with unresolved D. The V gene's germline CDR1 is SEHNR and CDR2 FQNEAQ (reference sequence). Trimming cost V 2 bases and J 3 bases, with 6 bases left between them. The CDR3 is 13 amino acids. CDR3 protein: CASSLSRTDTQYF. The CDR3 region has the DNA TGTGCCAGCAGCTTAAGCCGGACAGATACGCAGTATTTT.

The chain links TRBV29-1 to TRBJ2-3; D remains unclear. The length of the CDR3 is 12 residues. Trimming removed 6 bases at V and 2 bases at J, with 9 bases between. The V gene's germline CDR1 is SQVTM and CDR2 ANQGSEA. The CDR3 coding sequence is TGCAGCGTAAGGTGGGACACAGATACGCAGTATTTT. Translated: CSVRWDTDTQYF.

This chain uses TRBV10-3 with TRBJ2-1, with 9 positions matching TRBD2. Germline CDR1 and CDR2: ENHRY and SYGVKD. The trim removed 5 bases at V and 7 bases at J, leaving 6 bases unmatched. The CDR3 is 14 residues long. DNA for the CDR3: TGTGCCATCAGTCTAGCGGGAAGTGGGAATGAGCAGTTCTTC. Amino acid sequence: CAISLAGSGNEQFF.

V and J are TRBV19 and TRBJ2-7; D possibly matches TRBD1 or TRBD2 (6 bases each). The CDR3 covers 14 residues. The germline CDR1 and CDR2 sequences are LNHDA and SQIVND (reference sequence). Trimming took 6 bases from V and 3 from J, leaving 15 bases between them. This CDR3 is CASREGGGFYEQYF. DNA of the CDR3: TGTGCCAGTAGAGAAGGGGGAGGATTCTACGAGCAGTACTTC.

This chain joins TRBV7-2 and TRBJ2-1, with 8 bases identical to TRBD2. The CDR3 runs to 15 residues. Per the germline V gene, CDR1 is SGHTA and CDR2 is FQGNSA. Losses at the gene ends were 4 bases for V and 8 bases for J; bases not matched to a gene: 10. The CDR3 loop reads CASSSTSGGVYEQFF. In nucleotides, the CDR3 is TGTGCCAGCAGCTCTACGAGCGGGGGAGTCTATGAGCAGTTCTTC.

The chain links TRBV7-6 to TRBJ1-1; 8 bases match TRBD1. Germline CDR1 and CDR2: SGHVS and FNYEAQ. The CDR3 runs to 14 residues. J was trimmed by 4 bases and V by 2 bases; bases with no gene match: 3. In DNA form, the CDR3 reads TGTGCCAGCAGCTTACGAACAGGGGGCACTGAAGCTTTCTTT. Protein product: CASSLRTGGTEAFF.

The gene calls are TRBV6-4 and TRBJ2-1; no clear D gene. There are 16 residues in the CDR3. Trimming took 4 bases from V and 0 from J, leaving 13 bases between them. The germline CDR1 and CDR2 sequences are MRHNA and SNTAGT. The chain's CDR3 is CASSAVGLSSYNEQFF. The DNA of the CDR3 is TGTGCCAGCAGTGCGGTGGGGTTGAGCTCCTACAATGAGCAGTTCTTC.

The rearrangement joins TRBV25-1 to TRBJ2-1; 15 bases are shared with TRBD2. Germline V gives CDR1 MGHDK, CDR2 SYGVNS. Germline trimming cut 8 bases from V and 7 bases from J; bases unmatched to any gene: 6. The CDR3 is 15 residues long. The CDR3 region has the DNA TGTGCCAGCTTTGCCGGGACTAGCGGGAGGAATGAGCAGTTCTTC. Its protein is CASFAGTSGRNEQFF.

J is TRBJ1-1 and V is TRBV6-1, with TRBD1 identical over 9 bases. CDR1 MNHNS and CDR2 SASEGT come from the germline V gene. The V segment lost 4 bases and the J segment 0 bases; nucleotides outside the gene matches: 3. The CDR3 loop spans 15 amino acids. The CDR3 loop is CASSVQGAVNTEAFF. The CDR3 nucleotides read TGTGCCAGCAGTGTACAGGGGGCCGTGAACACTGAAGCTTTCTTT.

This chain links TRBV5-1 with TRBJ1-4; D is uncertain. Trimming cost V 0 bases and J 5 bases, with 11 bases left between them. The germline gives CDR1 SGHRS, CDR2 YFSETQ. The CDR3 spans 15 residues. CDR3 coding DNA: TGCGCCAGCAGCTTGGTATCAGTAGGGAATGAAAAACTGTTTTTT. This translates into CASSLVSVGNEKLFF.

This chain links TRBV25-1 with TRBJ2-5; D may correspond to TRBD1 or TRBD2 (6 bases each). The end of the DNA is better explained by TRBJ2-7, so the J call may be wrong. CDR1 and CDR2 from the germline V gene are MGHDK and SYGVNS. CDR3 length: 14 amino acids. CDR3 protein: CASRGGQTPYEQYF. Here the CDR3 DNA reads TGTGCCAGCAGGGGAGGACAGACGCCCTACGAGCAGTACTTC.

This chain links TRBV14 with TRBJ2-5; 8 bases are a match to TRBD2. V was clipped by 0 bases and J by 8 bases; unmatched bases: 8. CDR3 length equals 15 residues. Germline V gives CDR1 SGHDN, CDR2 FVKESK. DNA of the CDR3: TGTGCCAGCAGCCAAGATCTAGCTAGCGGGTCCACCCAGTACTTC. It translates to CASSQDLASGSTQYF.

The V and J genes are TRBV30 and TRBJ2-1, with TRBD2 as a possible D gene (5 bases). In germline, CDR1 is GTSNPN, CDR2 SVGIG (reference sequence). Between the trimmed V and J ends, which lost 4 bases and 10 bases, there was a span of 17 bases. The CDR3 loop spans 13 amino acids. The CDR3 spells CAWNSQRSGEQFF. CDR3 coding DNA: TGTGCCTGGAATTCCCAGCGGTCGGGGGAGCAGTTCTTC. The full variable domain, with the rest looked up from reference TRBV30 and TRBJ2-1, is SQTIHQWPATLVQPVGSPLSLECTVEGTSNPNLYWYRQAAGRGLQLLFYSVGIGQISSEVPQNLSASRPQDRQFILSSKKLLLSDSGFYLCAWNSQRSGEQFFGPGTRLTVL.

This chain joins TRBV27 and TRBJ2-1, with a tentative D call TRBD1 (6 bases). The CDR3 spans 17 residues. V lost 5 bases and J lost 4, with 21 bases in between. Germline CDR1 is MNHEY and CDR2 is SMNVEV (reference sequence). The CDR3 nucleotides are TGTGCCAGCAGTCTATGGGCAGACAGGCAAGTTTACAATGAGCAGTTCTTC. Encoded protein: CASSLWADRQVYNEQFF.

The chain links TRBV5-1 to TRBJ2-5, with D perhaps assigned TRBD1 or TRBD2 (5 bases each). The CDR3 runs 14 residues. V dropped 0 bases and J dropped 4 bases, with 10 bases sitting between them. Per the germline V gene, CDR1 is SGHRS and CDR2 is YFSETQ. The CDR3 region has the DNA TGCGCCAGCAGCTTGGGAAGGGGAGCAGAGACCCAGTACTTC. As protein: CASSLGRGAETQYF.

The rearrangement links TRBV27 to TRBJ2-3; 8 nucleotides line up with TRBD2. V trimming: 5 bases; J trimming: 5 bases; junction bases outside the gene matches: 15. This CDR3 comprises 17 residues. Germline loops: CDR1 MNHEY, CDR2 SMNVEV (reference sequence). This CDR3 is CASSPLPLAAPLDTQYF. CDR3 bases: TGTGCCAGCAGTCCGCTACCACTAGCGGCACCGCTAGATACGCAGTATTTT.

This chain uses TRBV30 with TRBJ1-1, with D maybe TRBD1 (6 bases). The CDR3 spans 11 residues. Germline CDR1 is GTSNPN and CDR2 is SVGIG (reference sequence). V lost 3 bases and J 7 bases, leaving 9 bases between the germline ends. CDR3 nucleotides: TGTGCCTGGAGGCAGGGGCTTGAAGCTTTCTTT. Translating it yields CAWRQGLEAFF.